This T cell receptor beta chain appears in the sequencing data of a study of cytomegalovirus exposure and HLA in healthy donors. TCRdb's copy holds only in-frame clones and misses some; the assay was immunoSEQ multiplex PCR. The sample contains about 140,000 clones, 70% to 90% of which appear only once. CDR1 is MDHEN and CDR2 is SYDVKM in the germline V gene. The CDR3 totals 15 residues. V lost 4 bases and J lost 7; bases outside the gene matches: 11. Sequencing was performed on PBMCs. The source of this sequence is a woman under 30 in good health and CMV-seropositive. V usage is TRBV28 and J usage is TRBJ1-2, with 8 bases that match TRBD1. CDR3 nucleotide sequence: TGTGCCAGCAGTTCGCTGGGGACAGGCCCTATTGGCTACACCTTC. Translating it yields CASSSLGTGPIGYTF.